What follows is one T cell receptor beta chain and its context. Antigen: not known. Sequencing was performed with immunoSEQ multiplex PCR; in TCRdb, only in-frame clones are kept and a portion is missing. This table has 40,000 or so clones, approximately 93% appearing once. The sample comes from a study of graft-versus-host responses after intestinal transplantation. Study-wide results and caveats: Association was observed between peak circulating GvH clone levels and early post-transplant HvG declines. Across patients carrying graft-donor T cell macrochimerism, allografts held high graft-versus-host to host-versus-graft clonal ratios. GvH clones were identified in recipient marrow, with some first appearing in ileum or blood.

CDR3 length: 15 residues. CDR1 and CDR2 (germline): SGHRS, YFSETQ. Germline trimming cut 0 bases from V and 5 bases from J; bases unmatched to any gene: 7. V usage is TRBV5-1 and J usage is TRBJ2-7; the match to TRBD2 covers 8 bases. This receptor was taken from a human patient who received an intestinal transplant, so some T cells may come from the graft donor. The sample consisted of PBMCs, taken less than 750 days after intestinal transplantation. CDR3 DNA sequence: TGCGCCAGCAGCTTGGGGGGGAGCGGGAGTCACGAGCAGTACTTC. Translating gives CASSLGGSGSHEQYF. The whole variable domain, remainder taken from reference TRBV5-1 and TRBJ2-7, is KAGVTQTPRYLIKTRGQQVTLSCSPISGHRSVSWYQQTPGQGLQFLFEYFSETQRNKGNFPGRFSGRQFSNSRSEMNVSTLELGDSALYLCASSLGGSGSHEQYFGPGTRLTVT.